Listed here are 17 T cell receptor beta chains from one sample, sequenced in a study of shared clonotypes between healthy human individuals. Assay: immunoSEQ multiplex PCR; the TCRdb copy retains only in-frame clones and omits some. Here the sample spans under 1,900,000 clones, 98% being singletons. The source material was naive CD4+ T cells sorted from blood. Subset noted: CD45RA+ positively selected. The receptors were sampled from a man aged 30 to 45 in good health.

This sequence joins TRBV15 and TRBJ2-3; no firm D call. Trimming took off 3 bases at V and 1 base at J, with 11 bases between the two ends. CDR3 length: 15 amino acids. Germline loops: CDR1 LNHNV, CDR2 YYDKDF (reference sequence). CDR3: CATSSLPTRTDTQYF. In nucleotides, the CDR3 is TGTGCCACCAGCAGCCTCCCGACTCGCACAGATACGCAGTATTTT.

This chain uses TRBV18 with TRBJ2-7, with D perhaps assigned TRBD1 or TRBD2 (5 bases each). Trimming left V 6 bases short and J 4 bases short, with 16 bases between. Looked up from germline, CDR1 is KGHSH and CDR2 is LQKENI. The CDR3 has 14 residues. CDR3 in DNA: TGTGCCAGCTCTAAACCGGGACCCCCTTACGAGCAGTACTTC. Its translation: CASSKPGPPYEQYF.

The V and J genes are TRBV5-1 and TRBJ2-4; TRBD2 aligns across 9 bases. Trimming at V came to 3 bases and at J to 0 bases, leaving 10 bases not matched to a gene. The CDR3 is made up of 18 amino acids. Per germline, CDR1 SGHRS and CDR2 YFSETQ. In nucleotides, the CDR3 is TGCGCCAGCAGCTCGACTAGCGGCTTGGTGGGAGCCAAAAACATTCAGTACTTC. This codes for CASSSTSGLVGAKNIQYF.

The genes are TRBV15 and TRBJ2-1, with D possibly called TRBD1 or TRBD2 (6 bases each). Germline V gene sequence: CDR1 LNHNV, CDR2 YYDKDF (reference sequence). The V and J ends lost 0 bases and 4 bases respectively, with 19 bases between them. The CDR3 runs 18 residues. The CDR3 protein is CATSRDKDLGGLYNEQFF. CDR3 bases: TGTGCCACCAGCAGAGATAAGGACCTGGGGGGCCTATACAATGAGCAGTTCTTC.

Points on this clone: Other DNA sequences from this sample encode an identical CDR3 as well. The J gene is TRBJ1-2, the V gene TRBV29-1; no firm D call. V lost 5 bases and J 4 bases, leaving 5 bases between the germline ends. The CDR3 extends over 10 amino acids. Germline CDR1 SQVTM, CDR2 ANQGSEA. The CDR3 sequence: CSVLFYGYTF. Written as DNA, the CDR3 is TGCAGCGTTCTTTTCTATGGCTACACCTTC.

Turning to this clone: The same CDR3 arises from other DNA sequences in this sample as well. The chain has TRBV5-1 and TRBJ2-6, with TRBD1 matching over 7 bases. The V and J ends lost 2 bases and 2 bases, in that order; junction bases with no gene match: 1. CDR3 length: 15 amino acids. Per the germline V gene, CDR1 is SGHRS and CDR2 is YFSETQ. The CDR3 nucleotides read TGCGCCAGCAGCTTCACAGGGGCTGGGGCCAACGTCCTGACTTTC. Translated: CASSFTGAGANVLTF.

This rearrangement joins TRBV7-2 to TRBJ2-7; TRBD2 agrees at 8 bases. The length of the CDR3 is 14 residues. Losses at the gene ends were 4 bases for V and 1 base for J; bases not matched to a gene: 3. In germline, CDR1 is SGHTA, CDR2 FQGNSA. CDR3 bases: TGTGCCAGCAGCTCCGGGGGGGGATCCTACGAGCAGTACTTC. This codes for CASSSGGGSYEQYF.

The chain combines TRBV30 with TRBJ1-1; D is unclear. Germline V gene lookup returns CDR1 GTSNPN and CDR2 SVGIG (reference sequence). This CDR3 spans 12 amino acids. Trimming stripped 2 bases from V and 1 base from J, with 5 bases between. Here the CDR3 DNA reads TGTGCCTGGAGTTTCACGAACACTGAAGCTTTCTTT. It translates to CAWSFTNTEAFF.

The chain links TRBV5-4 to TRBJ2-1; weak D call: TRBD2 (5 bases). Germline V gives CDR1 SGHNT, CDR2 YYREEE (reference sequence). This CDR3 comprises 13 residues. Trimming left V 3 bases short and J 7 bases short, with 11 bases between. CDR3 protein: CASSSSAANEQFF. In DNA form, the CDR3 reads TGTGCCAGCAGCTCCTCAGCGGCTAATGAGCAGTTCTTC. The full variable domain, completed using reference TRBV5-4 and TRBJ2-1, is ETGVTQSPTHLIKTRGQQVTLRCSSQSGHNTVSWYQQALGQGPQFIFQYYREEENGRGNFPPRFSGLQFPNYSSELNVNALELDDSALYLCASSSSAANEQFFGPGTRLTVL.

This clone has only one observation. CDR3 protein: CASSSGLAGVETQYF. The CDR3 DNA reads TGTGCCAGCAGCTCCGGACTAGCGGGAGTAGAGACCCAGTACTTC. The V and J genes are TRBV7-3 and TRBJ2-5, with 13 positions matching TRBD2. V trimming: 4 bases; J trimming: 4 bases; junction bases outside the gene matches: 3. Germline assignment: CDR1 SGHTA and CDR2 FQGTGA. The length of the CDR3 is 15 residues. Looking up the rest from reference TRBV7-3 and TRBJ2-5 gives the full variable domain: GAGVSQTPSNKVTEKGKYVELRCDPISGHTALYWYRQSLGQGPEFLIYFQGTGAADDSGLPNDRFFAVRPEGSVSTLKIQRTERGDSAVYLCASSSGLAGVETQYFGPGTRLLVL.

This clone was detected only once. Other DNA variants within this sample encode the same CDR3. The chain couples TRBV5-1 to TRBJ1-5; D is unclear. V shed 0 bases and J shed 7 bases, with 8 bases lying between them. Germline V gives CDR1 SGHRS, CDR2 YFSETQ. CDR3 size: 13 residues. The CDR3 loop is CASSLEGGQPQHF. CDR3 nucleotide sequence: TGCGCCAGCAGCTTGGAAGGTGGACAGCCCCAGCATTTT. Looking up the rest from reference TRBV5-1 and TRBJ1-5 gives the full variable domain: KAGVTQTPRYLIKTRGQQVTLSCSPISGHRSVSWYQQTPGQGLQFLFEYFSETQRNKGNFPGRFSGRQFSNSRSEMNVSTLELGDSALYLCASSLEGGQPQHFGDGTRLSIL.

This clone was picked up one time. One end of the junction fails to match germline, which may point to a read error. CDR3 in DNA: TGCGCCAGCTCGCTTGTTCCGGACACCGGGGTGCTGTTTTTT. As protein: CASSLVPDTGVLFF. The chain carries TRBV5-1 and TRBJ2-2; TRBD1 or TRBD2 may be the D gene (5 bases each). Germline V gene lookup returns CDR1 SGHRS and CDR2 YFSETQ. There are 14 residues in the CDR3.

V and J are TRBV5-5 and TRBJ2-6; D is ambiguous. Germline-derived CDR1 and CDR2 are SGHKS and YYEKEE (reference sequence). V gave up 4 bases and J gave up 1 base, with 12 bases separating them. The CDR3 extends over 16 amino acids. The DNA of the CDR3 is TGTGCCAGCAGCGCTGGCCTGGTATCTGGGGCCAACGTCCTGACTTTC. Translated: CASSAGLVSGANVLTF.

The rearrangement links TRBV5-4 to TRBJ2-1, with TRBD2 matching 7 bases. CDR3 length: 17 residues. J was trimmed by 1 base and V by 4 bases; bases with no gene match: 11. Germline V gene lookup returns CDR1 SGHNT and CDR2 YYREEE (reference sequence). CDR3 coding DNA: TGTGCCAGCAGCCCGGTGACTAGCCAGACGTCCTACAATGAGCAGTTCTTC. Protein: CASSPVTSQTSYNEQFF.

In DNA, the CDR3 is TGTGCCAGCAGAGAAGCGGGCACTGCTTCCTACGAGCAGTACTTC. Translation: CASREAGTASYEQYF. This chain links TRBV7-2 with TRBJ2-7, with D possibly being TRBD2 (6 bases). The germline CDR1 and CDR2 sequences are SGHTA and FQGNSA. The CDR3 runs to 15 residues. V was cut by 6 bases and J by 1 base, with 16 bases left in between.

The chain's CDR3 is CASSQGLAGGSSYNEQFF. The DNA for the CDR3 is TGCGCCAGCAGCCAAGGACTAGCGGGGGGAAGCTCCTACAATGAGCAGTTCTTC. The V and J genes are TRBV4-1 and TRBJ2-1; the match to TRBD2 covers 13 bases. The germline gives CDR1 MGHRA, CDR2 YSYEKL. After removal of 1 base from V and 0 bases from J, the junction contained 3 bases not matched to a gene. CDR3 size: 18 residues.

J is TRBJ2-5 and V is TRBV30; D not resolved. Deletions cut 2 bases from V and 2 bases from J, with 6 bases between. The CDR3 contains 12 residues. Per the germline V gene, CDR1 is GTSNPN and CDR2 is SVGIG (reference sequence). The CDR3 DNA reads TGTGCCTGGAGTTTTATTCAAGAGACCCAGTACTTC. Amino acid sequence: CAWSFIQETQYF.